This paragraph reports one TCR beta chain. As yet, its antigen is unknown. Healthy bone marrow donors made up the donors. The sample comes from a study of cytomegalovirus exposure and HLA in healthy donors. The PCR ran on 60 Vbeta and 13 Jbeta primers. The method was immunoSEQ multiplex PCR; TCRdb's version includes in-frame clones alone and lacks a portion of them. The table has about 140,000 clones, 60% to 85% seen once. Study-level points and caveats: Within an earlier analysis, most TCR beta V segments proved productive either about 87% or about 30% of the time.

Germline CDR1 SQVTM, CDR2 ANQGSEA. Unmatched junction bases numbered 2, after V lost 3 bases and J lost 5 bases. The CDR3 has 12 residues. Sequencing was performed on PBMCs. The chain links TRBV29-1 to TRBJ2-5; 8 nucleotides line up with TRBD2. The receptor comes from a man aged 40-55 years in good health and CMV-seronegative. Written as DNA, the CDR3 is TGCAGCGTTGAGGCTAGCGGGGAGACCCAGTACTTC. It yields the protein CSVEASGETQYF.